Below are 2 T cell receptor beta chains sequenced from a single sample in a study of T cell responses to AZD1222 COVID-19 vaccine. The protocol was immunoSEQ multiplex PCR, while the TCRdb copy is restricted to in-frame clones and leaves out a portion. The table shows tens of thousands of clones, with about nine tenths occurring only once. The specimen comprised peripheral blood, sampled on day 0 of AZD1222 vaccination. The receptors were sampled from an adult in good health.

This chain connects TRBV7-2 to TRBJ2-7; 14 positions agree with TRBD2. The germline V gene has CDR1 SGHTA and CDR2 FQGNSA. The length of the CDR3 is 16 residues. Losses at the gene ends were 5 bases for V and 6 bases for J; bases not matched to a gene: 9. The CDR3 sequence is CASSPGLAGVRVEQYF. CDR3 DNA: TGTGCCAGCAGCCCGGGACTAGCGGGAGTTAGGGTCGAGCAGTACTTC.

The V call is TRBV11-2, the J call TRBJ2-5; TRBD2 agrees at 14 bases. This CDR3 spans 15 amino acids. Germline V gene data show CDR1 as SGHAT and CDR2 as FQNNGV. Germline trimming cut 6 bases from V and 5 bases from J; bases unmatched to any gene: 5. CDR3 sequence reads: CASRGLAGGWETQYF. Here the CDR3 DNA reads TGTGCCAGCAGAGGACTAGCGGGAGGATGGGAGACCCAGTACTTC.